The rows below give T cell receptor beta chains drawn from one sample of a study of T cells in Graves' hyperthyroidism and ophthalmopathy. Each CDR3 protein gets one entry after TCRdb re-called the multiplex PCR reads with MiXCR. Of approximately 480,000 distinct CDR3 sequences listed, about 20% were seen once; the top ten hold less than 30%. The source material was blood. The receptors originated from a man aged 18 to 30 with Graves' hyperthyroidism. CDR3s include the opening cysteine and the closing phenylalanine or tryptophan. The D gene is left open where the match is weak.

- TRBJ2-5 TRBV2 CASNGGQGGNQETQYF
- TRBJ2-7 TRBV5-6 CASSPGRAGSYEQYF
- TRBJ1-2 TRBV28 CATGGYGYTF
TRBD1 TRBJ1-1 TRBV19 CASSIQGANTEAFF
- TRBJ2-2 TRBV4-1 CASSQTGQNTGELFF
- TRBJ2-5 TRBV5-5 CASSPRLGARGETQYF
- TRBJ2-7 TRBV25-1 CASSDGQTLGYEQYF
TRBD2 TRBJ2-5 TRBV5-1 CASRGLASETQYF
TRBD1 TRBJ2-7 TRBV10-3 CAISPGTGSFSYEQYF
TRBD1 TRBJ1-2 TRBV9 CASSVDPDRGIGGYTF